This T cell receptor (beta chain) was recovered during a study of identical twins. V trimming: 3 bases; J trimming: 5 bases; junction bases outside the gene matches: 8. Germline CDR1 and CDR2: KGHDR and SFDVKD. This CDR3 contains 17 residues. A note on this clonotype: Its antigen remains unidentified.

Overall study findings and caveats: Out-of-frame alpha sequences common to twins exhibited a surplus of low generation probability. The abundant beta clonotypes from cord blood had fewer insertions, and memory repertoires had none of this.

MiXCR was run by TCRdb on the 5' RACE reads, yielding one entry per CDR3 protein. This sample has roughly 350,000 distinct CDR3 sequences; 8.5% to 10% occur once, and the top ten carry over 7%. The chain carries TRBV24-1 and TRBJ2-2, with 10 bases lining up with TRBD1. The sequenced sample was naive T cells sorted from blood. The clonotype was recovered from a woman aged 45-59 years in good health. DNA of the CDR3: TGTGCCACCAGTGATCGATGGACAGGGGGTCGAACCGGGGAGCTGTTTTTT. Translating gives CATSDRWTGGRTGELFF.